This paragraph reports one T cell receptor (beta chain). Antigen unknown. A much larger clone lies a single base off, so this may be a read error. This specimen comes from a study of early T cells in non-severe SARS-CoV-2 infection. Study as a whole: Sequenced material consisted of bulk RNA (from unsorted whole blood), and chains were unpaired.

Attachment of unique molecular identifiers to individual cDNA molecules was performed. Each CDR3 protein is one row after TCRdb ran MiXCR on the 5' RACE reads. The table records around 84,000 distinct CDR3 sequences, around 10% of them present only once. This CDR3 spans 15 amino acids. The germline V gene has CDR1 MNHEY and CDR2 SMNVEV (reference sequence). The study, taken as a whole, reports: VDJdb matching favored anti-spike CD8 responses, missing private and CD4 specificities.

The sequence was collected from an adult who was a healthcare worker with PCR-confirmed SARS-CoV-2 infection or an uninfected control (not recorded which). The rearrangement links TRBV27 to TRBJ1-4, with TRBD1 identical over 8 bases. Specimen: whole blood. In nucleotides, the CDR3 is TGTGCCAGCGGCCGACAGGGGAGAATTGAAGAAAAAATGTTTTTT. It codes for CASGRQGRIEEKMFF.